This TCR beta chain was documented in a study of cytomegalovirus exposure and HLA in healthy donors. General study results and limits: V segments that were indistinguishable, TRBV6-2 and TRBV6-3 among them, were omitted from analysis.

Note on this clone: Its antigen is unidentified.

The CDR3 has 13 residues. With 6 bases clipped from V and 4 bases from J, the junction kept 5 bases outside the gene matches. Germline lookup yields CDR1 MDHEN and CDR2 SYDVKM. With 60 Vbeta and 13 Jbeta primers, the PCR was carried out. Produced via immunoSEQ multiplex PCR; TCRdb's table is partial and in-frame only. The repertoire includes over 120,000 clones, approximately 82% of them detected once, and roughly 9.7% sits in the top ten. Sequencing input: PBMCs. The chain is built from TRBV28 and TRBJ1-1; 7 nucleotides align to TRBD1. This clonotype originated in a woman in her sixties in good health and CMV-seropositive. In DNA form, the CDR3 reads TGTGCCAGCAGACCCGGACAGGTCACTGAAGCTTTCTTT. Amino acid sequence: CASRPGQVTEAFF. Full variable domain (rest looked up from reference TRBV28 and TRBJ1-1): DVKVTQSSRYLVKRTGEKVFLECVQDMDHENMFWYRQDPGLGLRLIYFSYDVKMKEKGDIPEGYSVSREKKERFSLILESASTNQTSMYLCASRPGQVTEAFFGQGTRLTVV.